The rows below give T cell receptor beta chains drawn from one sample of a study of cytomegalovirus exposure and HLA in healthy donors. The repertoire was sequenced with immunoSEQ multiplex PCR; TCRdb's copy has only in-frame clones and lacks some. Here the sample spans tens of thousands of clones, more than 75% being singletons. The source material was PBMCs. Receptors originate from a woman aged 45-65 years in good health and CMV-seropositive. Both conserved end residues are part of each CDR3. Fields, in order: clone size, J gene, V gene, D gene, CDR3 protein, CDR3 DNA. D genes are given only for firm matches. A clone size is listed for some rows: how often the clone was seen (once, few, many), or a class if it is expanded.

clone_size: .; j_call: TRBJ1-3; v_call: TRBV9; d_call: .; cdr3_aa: CASSPQGRSGNTIYF; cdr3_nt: TGTGCCAGCAGCCCACAGGGACGCTCTGGAAACACCATATATTTT
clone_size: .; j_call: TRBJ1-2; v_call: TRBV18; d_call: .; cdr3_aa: CASSPATDRGYTF; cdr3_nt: TGTGCCAGCTCCCCCGCGACAGATAGGGGCTACACCTTC
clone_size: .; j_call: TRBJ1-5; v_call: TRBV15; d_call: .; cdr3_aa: CATSRDRATQGPQHF; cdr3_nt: TGTGCCACCAGCAGAGATAGGGCGACCCAGGGGCCCCAGCATTTT
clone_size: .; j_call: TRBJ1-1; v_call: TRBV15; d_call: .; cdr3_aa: CATSRSWGRGTPEAFF; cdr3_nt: TGTGCCACCAGCAGATCTTGGGGGAGAGGGACTCCTGAAGCTTTCTTT
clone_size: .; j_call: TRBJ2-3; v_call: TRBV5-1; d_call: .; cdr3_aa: CASSLVGQGSTDTQYF; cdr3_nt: TGCGCCAGCAGCTTGGTGGGGCAGGGGAGCACAGATACGCAGTATTTT
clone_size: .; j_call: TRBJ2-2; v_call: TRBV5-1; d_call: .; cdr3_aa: CASSFGDGELFF; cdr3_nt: TGCGCCAGCAGCTTTGGAGACGGGGAGCTGTTTTTT
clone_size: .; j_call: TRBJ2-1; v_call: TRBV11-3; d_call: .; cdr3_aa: CASSPLGIEQFF; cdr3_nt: TGTGCCAGCAGCCCCCTAGGAATCGAGCAGTTCTTC
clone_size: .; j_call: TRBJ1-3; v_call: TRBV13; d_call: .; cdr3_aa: CASRGTGNTIYF; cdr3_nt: TGTGCCTCCCGGGGGACTGGAAACACCATATATTTT
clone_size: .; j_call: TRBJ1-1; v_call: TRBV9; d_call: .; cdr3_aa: CASSGAGNSEAFF; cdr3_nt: TGTGCCAGCAGCGGAGCAGGAAATTCTGAAGCTTTCTTT
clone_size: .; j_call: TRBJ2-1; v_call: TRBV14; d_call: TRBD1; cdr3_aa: CASSQAGTVYNEQFF; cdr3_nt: TGTGCCAGCAGCCAAGCCGGGACAGTGTACAATGAGCAGTTCTTC
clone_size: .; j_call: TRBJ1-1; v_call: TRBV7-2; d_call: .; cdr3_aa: CASSPVTVHTEAFF; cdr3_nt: TGTGCCAGCAGCCCGGTGACAGTACACACTGAAGCTTTCTTT
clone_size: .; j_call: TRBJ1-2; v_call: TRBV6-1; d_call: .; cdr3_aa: CASRAPGGDYGYTF; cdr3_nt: TGTGCCAGCAGAGCCCCTGGGGGCGACTATGGCTACACCTTC
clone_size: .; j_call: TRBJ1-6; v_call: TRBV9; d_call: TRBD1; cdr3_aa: CASSSTGDTSSPLHF; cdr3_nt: TGTGCCAGCAGCTCTACAGGGGATACTAGTTCACCCCTCCACTTT
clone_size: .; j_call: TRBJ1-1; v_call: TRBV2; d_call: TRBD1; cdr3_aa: CASRERPGQGTNTEAFF; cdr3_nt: TGTGCCAGCAGAGAACGTCCGGGACAGGGTACGAACACTGAAGCTTTCTTT
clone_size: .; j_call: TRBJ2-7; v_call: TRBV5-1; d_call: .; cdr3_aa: CASSLGRQLNSYEQYF; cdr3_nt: TGCGCCAGCAGCTTGGGGCGGCAGTTGAACTCCTACGAGCAGTACTTC
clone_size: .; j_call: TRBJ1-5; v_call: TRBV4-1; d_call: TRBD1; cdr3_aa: CASREAGGTNQPQHF; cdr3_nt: TGCGCCAGCAGAGAGGCAGGGGGCACCAATCAGCCCCAGCATTTT
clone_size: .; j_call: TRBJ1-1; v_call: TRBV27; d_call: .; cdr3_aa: CASSSSGIEAFF; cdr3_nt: TGTGCCAGCAGTTCGTCCGGGATAGAAGCTTTCTTT
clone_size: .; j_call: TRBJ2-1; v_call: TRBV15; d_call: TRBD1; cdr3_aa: CATSKGQGADNEQFF; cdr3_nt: TGTGCCACCAGCAAAGGACAGGGTGCAGACAATGAGCAGTTCTTC
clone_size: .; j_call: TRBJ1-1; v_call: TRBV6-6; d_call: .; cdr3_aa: CASSDGLPNTEAFF; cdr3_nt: TGTGCCAGCAGTGATGGACTGCCTAACACTGAAGCTTTCTTT
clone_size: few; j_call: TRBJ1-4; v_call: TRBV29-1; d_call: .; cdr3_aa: CSVKGGNEKLFF; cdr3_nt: TGCAGCGTTAAGGGGGGGAATGAAAAACTGTTTTTT
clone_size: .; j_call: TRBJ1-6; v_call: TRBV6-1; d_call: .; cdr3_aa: CASSAYGLGSPLHF; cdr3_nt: TGTGCCAGCAGCGCCTACGGGTTAGGTTCACCCCTCCACTTT
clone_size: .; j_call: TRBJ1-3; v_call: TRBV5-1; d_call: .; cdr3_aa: CASSLGSTGNTIYF; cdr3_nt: TGCGCCAGCAGCTTGGGCAGTACTGGAAACACCATATATTTT
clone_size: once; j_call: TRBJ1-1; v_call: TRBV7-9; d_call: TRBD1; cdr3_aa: CASSLEGGTGQNTEAFF; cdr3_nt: TGTGCCAGCAGCTTAGAGGGGGGGACAGGGCAGAACACTGAAGCTTTCTTT
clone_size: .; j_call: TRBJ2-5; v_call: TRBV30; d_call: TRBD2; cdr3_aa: CAWSLLAGGKETQYF; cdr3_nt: TGTGCCTGGAGTTTACTAGCGGGGGGGAAAGAGACCCAGTACTTC
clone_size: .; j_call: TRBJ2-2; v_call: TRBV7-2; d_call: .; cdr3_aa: CASSLEGLAGELFF; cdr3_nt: TGTGCCAGCAGCTTAGAGGGGCTCGCCGGGGAGCTGTTTTTT
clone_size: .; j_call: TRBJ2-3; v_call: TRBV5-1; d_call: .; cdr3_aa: CASSLTGFPDTQYF; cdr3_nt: TGCGCCAGCAGCTTAACAGGGTTCCCAGATACGCAGTATTTT
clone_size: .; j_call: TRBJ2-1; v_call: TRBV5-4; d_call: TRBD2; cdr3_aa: CASSFAGAYDNEQFF; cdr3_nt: TGTGCCAGCAGCTTTGCGGGAGCGTACGACAATGAGCAGTTCTTC
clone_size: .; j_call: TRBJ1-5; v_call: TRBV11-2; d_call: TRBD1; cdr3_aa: CASSRGTGGYQPQHF; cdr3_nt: TGTGCCAGCAGCCGCGGGACAGGGGGCTATCAGCCCCAGCATTTT
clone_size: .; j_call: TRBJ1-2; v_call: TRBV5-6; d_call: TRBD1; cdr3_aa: CASSLLQGFGYTF; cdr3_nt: TGTGCCAGCAGCTTATTACAGGGGTTTGGCTACACCTTC
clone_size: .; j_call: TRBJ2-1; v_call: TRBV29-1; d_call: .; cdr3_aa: CSVDGRSYNEQFF; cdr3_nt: TGCAGCGTTGACGGCAGGTCCTACAATGAGCAGTTCTTC
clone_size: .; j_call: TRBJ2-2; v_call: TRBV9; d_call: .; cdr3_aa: CASSTRHMNTGELFF; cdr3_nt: TGTGCCAGCAGCACACGACACATGAACACCGGGGAGCTGTTTTTT
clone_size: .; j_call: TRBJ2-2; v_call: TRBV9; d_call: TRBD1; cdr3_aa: CASSPRQGSARDTGELFF; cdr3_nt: TGTGCCAGCAGCCCCCGACAGGGATCCGCACGGGACACCGGGGAGCTGTTTTTT
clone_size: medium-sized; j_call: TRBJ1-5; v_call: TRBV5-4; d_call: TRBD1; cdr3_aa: CASSLQGMGNQPQHF; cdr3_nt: TGTGCCAGCAGCTTACAGGGGATGGGCAATCAGCCCCAGCATTTT
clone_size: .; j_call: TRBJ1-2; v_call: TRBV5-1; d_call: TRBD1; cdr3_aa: CASSATGTGLYGYTF; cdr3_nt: TGCGCCAGCAGCGCGACCGGGACAGGGCTTTATGGCTACACCTTC
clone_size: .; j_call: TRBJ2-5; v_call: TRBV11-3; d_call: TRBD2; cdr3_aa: CASSSRTSGTGETQYF; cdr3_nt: TGTGCCAGCAGCTCCCGGACTAGCGGGACGGGGGAGACCCAGTACTTC
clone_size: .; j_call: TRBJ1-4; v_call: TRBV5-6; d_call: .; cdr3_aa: CAGSLSTPFNEKLFF; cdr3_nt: TGTGCCGGCAGCTTGAGTACTCCCTTTAATGAAAAACTGTTTTTT
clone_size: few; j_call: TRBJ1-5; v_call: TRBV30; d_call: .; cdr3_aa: CAWGGMGDQPQHF; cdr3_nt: TGTGCCTGGGGGGGCATGGGTGATCAGCCCCAGCATTTT
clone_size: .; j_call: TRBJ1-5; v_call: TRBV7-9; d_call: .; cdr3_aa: CASSSTGEQPQHF; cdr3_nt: TGTGCCAGCAGCTCCACCGGGGAGCAGCCCCAGCATTTT
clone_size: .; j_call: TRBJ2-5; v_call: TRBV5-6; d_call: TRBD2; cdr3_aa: CASSLGGGAETQYF; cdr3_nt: TGTGCCAGCAGCTTGGGCGGGGGGGCCGAGACCCAGTACTTC
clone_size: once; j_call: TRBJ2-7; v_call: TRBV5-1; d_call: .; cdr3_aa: CASSLTTSYEQYF; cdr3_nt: TGCGCCAGCAGCTTAACTACCTCCTACGAGCAGTACTTC
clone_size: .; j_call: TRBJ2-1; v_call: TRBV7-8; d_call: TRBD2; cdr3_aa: CASSLRPSGGTGNEQFF; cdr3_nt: TGTGCCAGCAGCTTAAGACCCTCGGGAGGGACGGGGAATGAGCAGTTCTTC
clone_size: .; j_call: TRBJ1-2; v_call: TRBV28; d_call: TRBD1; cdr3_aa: CASSNNRGIRYGYTF; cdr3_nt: TGTGCCAGCAGCAACAACAGGGGTATACGCTATGGCTACACCTTC
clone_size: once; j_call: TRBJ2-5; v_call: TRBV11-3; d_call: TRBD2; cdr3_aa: CASSFVGAGGTQYF; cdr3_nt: TGTGCCAGCAGCTTTGTCGGAGCGGGAGGGACCCAGTACTTC
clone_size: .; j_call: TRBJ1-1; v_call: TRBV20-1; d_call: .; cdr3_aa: CSAEFNTEAFF; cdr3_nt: TGCAGTGCCGAGTTTAACACTGAAGCTTTCTTT
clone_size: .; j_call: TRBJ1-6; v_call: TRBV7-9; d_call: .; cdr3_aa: CASSLPGQTPLHF; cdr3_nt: TGTGCCAGCAGCTTACCAGGGCAGACACCCCTCCACTTT
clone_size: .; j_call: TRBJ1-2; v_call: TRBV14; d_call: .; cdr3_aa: CASSQGRGTIDGYTF; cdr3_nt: TGTGCCAGCAGCCAAGGAAGGGGGACAATAGATGGCTACACCTTC
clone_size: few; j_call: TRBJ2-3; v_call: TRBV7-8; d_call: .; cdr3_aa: CASSLTTGTMTSTDTQYF; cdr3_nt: TGTGCCAGCAGCTTAACCACCGGGACAATGACTAGCACAGATACGCAGTATTTT
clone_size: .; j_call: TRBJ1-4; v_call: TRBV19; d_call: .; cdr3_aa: CASSIYLINEKLFF; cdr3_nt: TGTGCCAGTAGTATCTACTTAATTAATGAAAAACTGTTTTTT